Following are 28 T cell receptor beta chains from one sample sequenced in a study of graft-versus-host responses after intestinal transplantation. Sequenced by immunoSEQ multiplex PCR; TCRdb stores in-frame clones only, minus some. Here the sample spans about 86,000 clones, 88% being singletons. No antigens are known for them. Specimen: unstimulated CD4+ T cells sorted from spleen or lymph node cells, collected before transplant. All receptors come from a human donor who was the organ donor for an intestinal transplant.

In DNA form, the CDR3 reads TGTGCCAGCAGTTTATCTAGCGGAGAGCGGCGAGGCGAGCAGTACTTC. Translation: CASSLSSGERRGEQYF. This sequence joins TRBV28 and TRBJ2-7; TRBD2 agrees at 7 bases. In germline, CDR1 is MDHEN, CDR2 SYDVKM. V gave up 1 base and J gave up 6 bases; unmatched junction bases: 12. The CDR3 spans 16 residues. The full variable domain, in which reference TRBV28 and TRBJ2-7 provide the parts outside the CDR3, is DVKVTQSSRYLVKRTGEKVFLECVQDMDHENMFWYRQDPGLGLRLIYFSYDVKMKEKGDIPEGYSVSREKKERFSLILESASTNQTSMYLCASSLSSGERRGEQYFGPGTRLTVT.

This clone was picked up a small number of times. CDR3 protein: CASSVGRVAGEQYF. The DNA of the CDR3 is TGTGCCAGCAGCGTAGGCAGGGTCGCTGGCGAGCAGTACTTC. The chain recombines TRBV9 with TRBJ2-7, with D possibly TRBD1 on 5 matching bases. The germline CDR1 and CDR2 sequences are SGDLS and YYNGEE. The germline V and J ends were trimmed by 0 bases and 6 bases, with 13 bases remaining between them. This CDR3 has 14 residues.

The chain carries TRBV2 and TRBJ1-2; 8 bases align to TRBD1. Germline V lookup: CDR1 SNHLY, CDR2 FYNNEI. Trimming cost V 6 bases and J 4 bases; bases outside gene matches: 7. This CDR3 has 14 amino acids. This CDR3 is CASRKDREVYGYTF. CDR3 DNA: TGTGCCAGCAGAAAGGACAGGGAGGTCTATGGCTACACCTTC.

The rearrangement links TRBV28 to TRBJ2-1, with TRBD2 identical over 8 bases. The J segment lost 4 bases and the V segment lost 4 bases, leaving 9 bases of the junction unmatched. Germline values: CDR1 MDHEN, CDR2 SYDVKM. This CDR3 contains 16 residues. The CDR3 region is CASSSEPSGWYNEQFF. CDR3 coding DNA: TGTGCCAGCAGTTCGGAACCTAGCGGGTGGTACAATGAGCAGTTCTTC.

The chain joins TRBV7-2 to TRBJ1-1; D is ambiguous. This CDR3 spans 13 amino acids. Trimming shortened V by 3 bases and J by 4 bases, and 9 bases separated the two germline ends. CDR1 and CDR2 from the germline V gene are SGHTA and FQGNSA. The CDR3 loop reads CASSFSRSTEAFF. The DNA of the CDR3 is TGTGCCAGCAGCTTCTCTCGGAGCACTGAAGCTTTCTTT. Supplemented by reference TRBV7-2 and TRBJ1-1, the full variable domain reads GAGVSQSPSNKVTEKGKDVELRCDPISGHTALYWYRQSLGQGLEFLIYFQGNSAPDKSGLPSDRFSAERTGGSVSTLTIQRTQQEDSAVYLCASSFSRSTEAFFGQGTRLTVV.

The chain couples TRBV6-5 to TRBJ1-2; possible D gene TRBD1, 6 bases. V gave up 1 base and J gave up 6 bases, with 12 bases separating them. This CDR3 comprises 14 residues. From germline, CDR1 is MNHEY and CDR2 SVGAGI. The CDR3 nucleotides read TGTGCCAGCAGTTACTTAGGCAGGGGTGATGGCTACACCTTC. Translating gives CASSYLGRGDGYTF.

The rearrangement uses TRBV7-9 and TRBJ1-2; 7 bases are a match to TRBD1. The germline gives CDR1 SEHNR, CDR2 FQNEAQ (reference sequence). CDR3 length: 14 amino acids. J was trimmed by 6 bases and V by 0 bases; bases with no gene match: 4. Written as DNA, the CDR3 is TGTGCCAGCAGCTTAGCGACCAGGGGGGATGGCTACACCTTC. As protein: CASSLATRGDGYTF.

V and J are TRBV9 and TRBJ2-5, with D possibly matching TRBD2 (6 bases). Per the germline V gene, CDR1 is SGDLS and CDR2 is YYNGEE. The CDR3 runs 16 residues. V was clipped by 0 bases and J by 4 bases, with 16 bases between them. The CDR3 DNA reads as TGTGCCAGCAGCGTAGTAGCGGCGGGCGGAGGAGAGACCCAGTACTTC. This sequence encodes CASSVVAAGGGETQYF.

This clone was detected only once. CDR3 nucleotides: TGCAGCGTTTACAGGGAGCGGGGGAACACTGAAGCTTTCTTT. It specifies CSVYRERGNTEAFF. This chain links TRBV29-1 with TRBJ1-1; D is perhaps TRBD1 (6 bases). This CDR3 spans 14 amino acids. V lost 5 bases and J 1 base, leaving 14 bases between the germline ends. The V gene's germline CDR1 is SQVTM and CDR2 ANQGSEA.

The chain recombines TRBV15 with TRBJ2-7, with D uncertain. Germline V gives CDR1 LNHNV, CDR2 YYDKDF (reference sequence). Trimming removed 2 bases from V and 3 bases from J, with 8 bases in between. The CDR3 length is 13 residues. CDR3 sequence (DNA): TGTGCCACCAGCAGACGACTCGGCTACGAGCAGTACTTC. Translation: CATSRRLGYEQYF.

This chain joins TRBV20-1 and TRBJ2-5, with unresolved D. CDR3 size: 11 residues. Trimming took 3 bases from V and 5 from J, leaving 7 bases between them. In germline, CDR1 is DFQATT, CDR2 SNEGSKA (reference sequence). CDR3 DNA: TGCAGTGCTAGTTTACGGGAGACCCAGTACTTC. It encodes CSASLRETQYF.

The chain recombines TRBV6-1 with TRBJ2-1, with TRBD1 identical over 7 bases. The CDR3 runs to 13 residues. Germline lookup yields CDR1 MNHNS and CDR2 SASEGT. Trimming removed 6 bases from V and 7 bases from J; junction bases left unmatched: 6. CDR3: CASRAQGWNEQFF. The CDR3 DNA reads as TGTGCCAGCAGGGCACAGGGGTGGAATGAGCAGTTCTTC.

The rearrangement joins TRBV7-2 to TRBJ2-1, with 15 bases lining up with TRBD2. The germline V gene has CDR1 SGHTA and CDR2 FQGNSA. CDR3 length equals 15 residues. The V segment lost 5 bases and the J segment 9 bases; nucleotides outside the gene matches: 5. CDR3 DNA sequence: TGTGCCAGCAGCCGGACTAGCGGGAGGGCCGTTGAGCAGTTCTTC. Encoded protein: CASSRTSGRAVEQFF.

V is TRBV28 and J is TRBJ2-1; a possible D gene is TRBD2 (6 bases). The germline V and J ends were trimmed by 4 bases and 4 bases, with 17 bases remaining between them. Germline V gene data show CDR1 as MDHEN and CDR2 as SYDVKM. The CDR3 consists of 16 residues. The CDR3 DNA sequence: TGTGCCAGCAGTTCCCCCCAACAAGCGGGTTACAATGAGCAGTTCTTC. Encoded protein: CASSSPQQAGYNEQFF.

V gene TRBV18 combines with J gene TRBJ2-3, with 10 positions matching TRBD2. This CDR3 region has 15 residues. The germline gives CDR1 KGHSH, CDR2 LQKENI. The V gene end was trimmed by 5 bases and the J gene end by 4 bases; junction bases not matched to a gene: 6. The CDR3 spells CASSALAGVPDTQYF. Written as DNA, the CDR3 is TGTGCCAGCTCAGCCCTAGCGGGAGTGCCAGATACGCAGTATTTT.

The chain has TRBV5-5 and TRBJ1-5; TRBD1 matches 7 bases. V lost 2 bases to trimming and J lost 0 bases; unmatched junction nucleotides: 5. CDR3 length: 16 residues. Germline values: CDR1 SGHKS, CDR2 YYEKEE (reference sequence). CDR3 amino acids: CASSFGTVYSNQPQHF. CDR3 bases: TGTGCCAGCAGCTTCGGGACAGTGTATAGCAATCAGCCCCAGCATTTT.

The chain joins TRBV5-1 to TRBJ2-3; D might be TRBD2 (5 bases). Germline CDR1 is SGHRS and CDR2 is YFSETQ. Trimming shortened V by 5 bases and J by 0 bases, and 7 bases separated the two germline ends. The CDR3 consists of 13 residues. The CDR3, as DNA: TGCGCCAGCAGTTCGGGGAGCACAGATACGCAGTATTTT. The encoded protein is CASSSGSTDTQYF. Full variable domain (rest looked up from reference TRBV5-1 and TRBJ2-3): KAGVTQTPRYLIKTRGQQVTLSCSPISGHRSVSWYQQTPGQGLQFLFEYFSETQRNKGNFPGRFSGRQFSNSRSEMNVSTLELGDSALYLCASSSGSTDTQYFGPGTRLTVL.

The chain is built from TRBV7-2 and TRBJ2-1; 8 bases are a match to TRBD2. From germline, CDR1 is SGHTA and CDR2 FQGNSA. V lost 5 bases and J lost 5; bases outside the gene matches: 8. CDR3 length: 15 residues. DNA for the CDR3: TGTGCCAGCAGCCCGCAGCGGGAGTCGAACAATGAGCAGTTCTTC. This encodes CASSPQRESNNEQFF.

The chain couples TRBV6-1 to TRBJ1-5, with TRBD1 as a possible D gene (5 bases). There are 17 residues in the CDR3. Trimming stripped 4 bases from V and 5 bases from J, with 21 bases between. Germline V gene lookup returns CDR1 MNHNS and CDR2 SASEGT. The CDR3 loop is CASSGPWGDRTDQPQHF. CDR3 coding DNA: TGTGCCAGCAGTGGGCCCTGGGGGGATAGAACAGATCAGCCCCAGCATTTT.

This rearrangement joins TRBV5-1 to TRBJ2-5; a possible D gene is TRBD2 (7 bases). V was clipped by 4 bases and J by 5 bases, with 15 bases between them. CDR1 and CDR2 (germline): SGHRS, YFSETQ. The CDR3 runs 14 residues. CDR3 in amino acids: CASSPGGRQETQYF. The CDR3 region has the DNA TGCGCCAGCAGCCCCGGGGGGCGTCAGGAGACCCAGTACTTC.

The chain couples TRBV19 to TRBJ2-5; 8 bases agree with TRBD2. TRBJ2-7 explains the end of the DNA better; the J call may be wrong. The germline CDR1 and CDR2 sequences are LNHDA and SQIVND (reference sequence). The CDR3 length is 13 residues. CDR3 in DNA: TGTGCCAGTAGTCTTAGCGGGACCCACGAGCAGTACTTC. It translates to CASSLSGTHEQYF.

The J gene is TRBJ2-2, the V gene TRBV5-5; D is unresolved. Deletions cut 7 bases from V and 4 bases from J, with 8 bases between. Germline V gene data show CDR1 as SGHKS and CDR2 as YYEKEE (reference sequence). The CDR3 sequence is 12 residues long. CDR3 DNA: TGTGCCAGCCTTCGGGTCACCGGGGAGCTGTTTTTT. This codes for CASLRVTGELFF.

The chain combines TRBV7-6 with TRBJ2-3, with D perhaps matching TRBD1 (5 bases). Germline lookup yields CDR1 SGHVS and CDR2 FNYEAQ. V dropped 1 base and J dropped 7 bases, with 12 bases sitting between them. This CDR3 region has 14 residues. CDR3 bases: TGTGCCAGCAGCTTAGTCCCAGGGATGAATACGCAGTATTTT. Translation gives CASSLVPGMNTQYF. Drawing the rest from reference TRBV7-6 and TRBJ2-3, the complete variable domain is GAGVSQSPRYKVTKRGQDVALRCDPISGHVSLYWYRQALGQGPEFLTYFNYEAQQDKSGLPNDRFSAERPEGSISTLTIQRTEQRDSAMYRCASSLVPGMNTQYFGPGTRLTVL.

This rearrangement joins TRBV9 to TRBJ2-1, with TRBD2 matching over 11 bases. The junction had 12 bases not matched to a gene; V was cut back by 4 bases and J by 3 bases. Germline CDR1 reads SGDLS; CDR2 reads YYNGEE. The CDR3 is 18 amino acids. CDR3 sequence reads: CASSSRGSSGRVYNEQFF. The CDR3 bases are TGTGCCAGCAGCTCCAGGGGGAGTAGCGGGAGGGTCTACAATGAGCAGTTCTTC.

This CDR3 reads CASANRGETQYF. The CDR3 nucleotides are TGTGCCAGCGCTAATAGAGGAGAGACCCAGTACTTC. The rearrangement links TRBV6-5 to TRBJ2-5; D is uncertain. V shed 8 bases and J shed 4 bases, with 11 bases lying between them. Germline loops: CDR1 MNHEY, CDR2 SVGAGI. This CDR3 has 12 residues.

The chain combines TRBV30 with TRBJ1-1, with D possibly matching TRBD1 (6 bases). V was clipped by 8 bases and J by 1 base, with 14 bases between them. Germline V lookup: CDR1 GTSNPN, CDR2 SVGIG (reference sequence). This CDR3 region has 13 residues. The CDR3 bases are TGTGCCCCTGTTAGGGGGGGGAACACTGAAGCTTTCTTT. Protein product: CAPVRGGNTEAFF. The whole variable domain, remainder taken from reference TRBV30 and TRBJ1-1, is SQTIHQWPATLVQPVGSPLSLECTVEGTSNPNLYWYRQAAGRGLQLLFYSVGIGQISSEVPQNLSASRPQDRQFILSSKKLLLSDSGFYLCAPVRGGNTEAFFGQGTRLTVV.

This clone was detected only once. This chain joins TRBV6-5 and TRBJ1-5; D is undetermined. Per germline, CDR1 MNHEY and CDR2 SVGAGI. The ends were cut back, 2 bases at V and 3 bases at J, with 8 bases in the middle. The CDR3 contains 14 residues. The CDR3 reads CASSYPQINQPQHF. CDR3 sequence (DNA): TGTGCCAGCAGTTACCCGCAGATCAATCAGCCCCAGCATTTT.

The V call is TRBV7-2, the J call TRBJ2-2; D ambiguous. Germline CDR1 reads SGHTA; CDR2 reads FQGNSA. This CDR3 has 16 amino acids. V lost 3 bases and J 3 bases, leaving 14 bases between the germline ends. The CDR3 loop is CASSFRIELYTGELFF. As DNA, the CDR3 is TGTGCCAGCAGCTTCCGTATCGAGCTCTACACCGGGGAGCTGTTTTTT.